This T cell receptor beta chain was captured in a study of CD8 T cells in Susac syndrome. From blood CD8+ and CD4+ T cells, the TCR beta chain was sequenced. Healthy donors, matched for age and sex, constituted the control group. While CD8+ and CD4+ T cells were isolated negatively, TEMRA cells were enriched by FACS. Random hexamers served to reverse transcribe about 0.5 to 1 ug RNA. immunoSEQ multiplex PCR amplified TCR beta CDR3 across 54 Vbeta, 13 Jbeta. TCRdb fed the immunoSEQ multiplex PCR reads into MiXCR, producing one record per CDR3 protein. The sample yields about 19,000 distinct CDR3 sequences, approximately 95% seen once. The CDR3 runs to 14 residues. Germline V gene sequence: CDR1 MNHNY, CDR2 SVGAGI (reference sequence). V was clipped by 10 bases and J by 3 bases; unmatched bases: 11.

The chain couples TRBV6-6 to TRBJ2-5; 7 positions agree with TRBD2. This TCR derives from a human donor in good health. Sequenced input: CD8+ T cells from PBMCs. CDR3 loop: CATSLIGLEETQYF. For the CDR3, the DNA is TGTGCCACCTCCTTAATTGGACTAGAAGAGACCCAGTACTTC.